This T cell receptor beta chain was captured by sequencing in a study of blood T cells in healthy people across ages. The J segment lost 5 bases and the V segment lost 5 bases, leaving 10 bases of the junction unmatched. From germline, CDR1 is LGHDT and CDR2 YNNKEL (reference sequence). CDR3 length equals 15 residues. Alongside a J-beta primer mix, a sample-barcoded 5' primer served in a second PCR lasting 7 to 11 cycles. TCRdb reprocessed the 5' RACE reads with MiXCR, giving one entry per CDR3 protein. The data contain under 2 million distinct CDR3 sequences, 30% to 35% of them singletons. This TCR came from a woman aged 25 to 39 in good health. The sequencing sample was made of blood. The genes are TRBV3-1 and TRBJ1-1; 8 nucleotides line up with TRBD1. The CDR3 reads CASSVYGQGYTEAFF. In nucleotides, the CDR3 is TGTGCCAGCAGCGTATACGGACAGGGTTATACTGAAGCTTTCTTT.